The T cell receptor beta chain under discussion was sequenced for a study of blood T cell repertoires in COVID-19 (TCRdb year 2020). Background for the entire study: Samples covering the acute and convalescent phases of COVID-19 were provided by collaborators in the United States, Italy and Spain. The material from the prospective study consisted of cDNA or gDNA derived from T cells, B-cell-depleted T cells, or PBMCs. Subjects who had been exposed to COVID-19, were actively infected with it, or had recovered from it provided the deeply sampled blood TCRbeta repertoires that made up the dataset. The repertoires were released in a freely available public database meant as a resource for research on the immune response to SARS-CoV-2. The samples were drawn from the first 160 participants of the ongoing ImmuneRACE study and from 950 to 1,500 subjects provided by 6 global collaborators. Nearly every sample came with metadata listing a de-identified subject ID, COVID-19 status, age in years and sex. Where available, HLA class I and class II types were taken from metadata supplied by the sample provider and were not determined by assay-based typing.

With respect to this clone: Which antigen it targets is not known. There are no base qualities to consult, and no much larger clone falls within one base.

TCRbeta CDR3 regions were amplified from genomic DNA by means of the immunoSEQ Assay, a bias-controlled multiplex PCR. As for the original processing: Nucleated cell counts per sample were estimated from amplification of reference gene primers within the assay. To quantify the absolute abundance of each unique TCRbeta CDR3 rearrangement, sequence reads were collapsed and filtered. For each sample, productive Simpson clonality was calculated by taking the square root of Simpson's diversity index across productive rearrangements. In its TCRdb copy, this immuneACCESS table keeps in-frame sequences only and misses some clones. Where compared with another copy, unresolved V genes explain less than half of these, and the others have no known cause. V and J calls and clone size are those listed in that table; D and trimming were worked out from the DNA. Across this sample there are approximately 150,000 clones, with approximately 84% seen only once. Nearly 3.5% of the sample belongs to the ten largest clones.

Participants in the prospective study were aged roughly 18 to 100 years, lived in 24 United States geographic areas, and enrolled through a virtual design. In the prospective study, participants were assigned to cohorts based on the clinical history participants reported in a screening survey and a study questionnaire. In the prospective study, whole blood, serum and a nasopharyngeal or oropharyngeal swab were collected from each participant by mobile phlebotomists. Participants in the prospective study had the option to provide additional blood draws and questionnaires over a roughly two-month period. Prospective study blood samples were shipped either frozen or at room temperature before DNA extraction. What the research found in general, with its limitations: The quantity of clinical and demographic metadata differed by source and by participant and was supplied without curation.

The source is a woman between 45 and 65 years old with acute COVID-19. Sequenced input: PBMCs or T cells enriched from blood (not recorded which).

The nucleotides are TGTGCCAGCAGCCAAGATCTAGGGCTAGCGGGGTACAATGAGCAGTTCTTC. Translated, this gives CASSQDLGLAGYNEQFF. The receptor chain draws on TRBV3-1 (or the pseudogene TRBV3-2) and TRBJ2-1, with 9 middle bases fitting TRBD2. V trim: 0 bases; J trim: 4 bases; unmatched bases: 7. The CDR3 sequence holds 17 residues, the cysteine and phenylalanine included. Only the CDR3 part of the read is kept: 51 bases, read in frame from the first base. CDR1 and CDR2, looked up from the germline V gene (reference sequence), are LGHDT and YNNKEL.